This T cell receptor (beta chain) was sequenced for a study of shared clonotypes between healthy human individuals. Sequencing was performed with immunoSEQ multiplex PCR; in TCRdb, only in-frame clones are kept and a portion is missing. This table has 2 million to 2.5 million clones, approximately 95% appearing once. Per germline, CDR1 SGHRS and CDR2 YFSETQ. The V end lost 4 bases, the J end lost 3 bases, and 17 bases lay between the germline ends. This CDR3 is 16 amino acids long. Sequencing input: naive CD4+ T cells from PBMCs. Subset indicated: CD45RA+ positively selected. The chain joins TRBV5-1 to TRBJ2-1; D is possibly TRBD1 (6 bases). The receptor comes from a man younger than 35 in good health. Some clones in this sample may be carry-over from other donors' samples. In nucleotides, the CDR3 is TGCGCCAGCAGCGCGTTACAGGGTAGTGGCTACAATGAGCAGTTCTTC. Its translation: CASSALQGSGYNEQFF.